A selection of T cell receptor beta chains follows, all from one sample in a study of circulating CD8 cells and anti-PD-1 response in melanoma. TCRdb processed the reads anew with MiXCR; each CDR3 protein has one entry. The table has 420 or so distinct CDR3 sequences, about 6% seen once. The sequences come from CD8+ T cells from PBMCs, collected at baseline or after one month of anti-PD-1 therapy (not recorded which). All receptors come from a human donor with melanoma. Both conserved end residues are part of each CDR3. The order of the fields is D gene, clone size, V gene, J gene, CDR3 protein, CDR3 DNA. A D gene is named only where the DNA matches it firmly. Clone size is stated in some rows and not others, as once, few, many or a class when expanded.

d_call: TRBD2; clone_size: NA; v_call: TRBV19; j_call: TRBJ2-3; cdr3_aa: CASTPGLGITDTQYF; cdr3_nt: TGTGCCAGTACCCCGGGACTAGGGATCACAGATACGCAGTATTTT
d_call: NA; clone_size: large; v_call: TRBV23-1; j_call: TRBJ2-5; cdr3_aa: CASRGRLPFDQETQYF; cdr3_nt: TGCGCCAGCAGGGGTCGACTGCCCTTCGACCAAGAGACCCAGTACTTC
d_call: NA; clone_size: medium-sized; v_call: TRBV12-3/TRBV12-4; j_call: TRBJ2-5; cdr3_aa: CASSSGSGTQYF; cdr3_nt: TGTGCCAGCAGTTCTGGATCAGGGACCCAGTACTTC
d_call: TRBD1; clone_size: large; v_call: TRBV7-2; j_call: TRBJ1-1; cdr3_aa: CASRRTGPVEAFF; cdr3_nt: TGTGCCAGCAGGAGGACAGGACCGGTTGAAGCTTTCTTT
d_call: NA; clone_size: medium-sized; v_call: TRBV28; j_call: TRBJ1-5; cdr3_aa: CASTLGGPQPQHF; cdr3_nt: TGTGCCAGCACTCTTGGAGGACCTCAGCCCCAGCATTTT
d_call: NA; clone_size: few; v_call: TRBV7-6; j_call: TRBJ2-1; cdr3_aa: CASSDRRVSYNEQFF; cdr3_nt: TGTGCCAGCAGCGATAGACGGGTTTCCTACAATGAGCAGTTCTTC
d_call: NA; clone_size: large; v_call: TRBV2; j_call: TRBJ2-7; cdr3_aa: CASKFEGVGYEQYF; cdr3_nt: TGTGCCAGCAAATTTGAGGGTGTGGGCTACGAGCAGTACTTC
d_call: TRBD1; clone_size: large; v_call: TRBV19; j_call: TRBJ2-3; cdr3_aa: CASSIPAGQGADTQYF; cdr3_nt: TGTGCCAGTAGTATCCCTGCAGGCCAGGGGGCAGATACGCAGTATTTT
d_call: TRBD1; clone_size: large; v_call: TRBV2; j_call: TRBJ2-7; cdr3_aa: CASNLIQGQGRRTYEQYF; cdr3_nt: TGTGCATCAAATCTGATTCAAGGACAGGGGAGGAGGACCTACGAGCAGTACTTC
d_call: NA; clone_size: once; v_call: TRBV27; j_call: TRBJ2-3; cdr3_aa: CASSLIRDWDTDTQYF; cdr3_nt: TGTGCCAGCAGTTTAATACGGGACTGGGACACAGATACGCAATATTTT
d_call: NA; clone_size: large; v_call: TRBV27; j_call: TRBJ2-3; cdr3_aa: CASSFELESTDTQYF; cdr3_nt: TGTGCCAGCAGTTTTGAGTTAGAAAGCACAGATACGCAGTATTTT
d_call: TRBD2; clone_size: large; v_call: TRBV19; j_call: TRBJ2-1; cdr3_aa: CATASGGYNEQFF; cdr3_nt: TGTGCCACCGCTAGCGGGGGCTACAATGAGCAGTTCTTC
d_call: NA; clone_size: large; v_call: TRBV28; j_call: TRBJ2-1; cdr3_aa: CASSLQASYNEQFF; cdr3_nt: TGTGCCAGCAGTTTACAGGCTTCCTACAATGAGCAGTTCTTC
d_call: TRBD2; clone_size: large; v_call: TRBV20-1; j_call: TRBJ2-7; cdr3_aa: CSAPGSGRSSYEQYF; cdr3_nt: TGCAGTGCGCCGGGAAGCGGGAGGAGCTCCTACGAGCAGTACTTC
d_call: NA; clone_size: large; v_call: TRBV12-5; j_call: TRBJ2-1; cdr3_aa: CASGLPRTPNSYNEQFF; cdr3_nt: TGTGCTAGTGGTTTGCCCCGGACACCAAACTCCTACAATGAGCAGTTCTTC
d_call: NA; clone_size: few; v_call: TRBV21-1; j_call: TRBJ2-3; cdr3_aa: CASSKVPIRGTDTQYF; cdr3_nt: TGTGCCAGCAGCAAAGTCCCCATTCGTGGCACAGATACGCAGTATTTT
d_call: NA; clone_size: large; v_call: TRBV7-2; j_call: TRBJ2-7; cdr3_aa: CASPFLTVLYEQYF; cdr3_nt: TGTGCCAGCCCCTTTCTAACGGTTCTCTACGAGCAGTACTTC
d_call: TRBD1; clone_size: large; v_call: TRBV4-2; j_call: TRBJ2-7; cdr3_aa: CASSQDGTGGSYEQYF; cdr3_nt: TGTGCCAGCAGCCAAGATGGGACAGGGGGCTCCTACGAGCAGTACTTC
d_call: NA; clone_size: large; v_call: TRBV19; j_call: TRBJ1-1; cdr3_aa: CASKTGIAEAFF; cdr3_nt: TGTGCCAGCAAGACGGGGATCGCTGAAGCTTTCTTT
d_call: NA; clone_size: large; v_call: TRBV19; j_call: TRBJ1-1; cdr3_aa: CASSLGETGTEAFF; cdr3_nt: TGTGCCAGTAGCCTAGGGGAGACGGGCACTGAAGCTTTCTTT